A single sample is the source of the 27 T cell receptor beta chains below, sequenced in a study of blood T cells in healthy people across ages. A second PCR of 7 to 11 cycles used a sample-barcoded 5' primer and a J-beta primer mix. TCRdb processed the 5' RACE reads anew with MiXCR; each CDR3 protein has one entry. This sample has some 550,000 distinct CDR3 sequences, with 47% found just once. Input material: blood. The receptor set was obtained from a man older than 75 in good health.

This chain links TRBV29-1 with TRBJ2-5; 8 bases fit TRBD2. J was trimmed by 4 bases and V by 0 bases; bases with no gene match: 4. Germline loops: CDR1 SQVTM, CDR2 ANQGSEA. The CDR3 is 14 residues long. CDR3: CSVEDYTSGETQYF. The CDR3 DNA is TGCAGCGTTGAAGACTATACTAGCGGAGAGACCCAGTACTTC.

The CDR3 protein is CASSQELSNNYGYTF. In DNA, the CDR3 is TGTGCCAGCAGCCAAGAATTAAGTAATAACTATGGCTACACCTTC. The rearrangement links TRBV4-2 to TRBJ1-2; the D is unclear. This CDR3 has 15 residues. V lost 0 bases and J 1 base, leaving 9 bases between the germline ends. The germline V gene has CDR1 LGHNA and CDR2 YNFKEQ.

The chain links TRBV29-1 to TRBJ1-2, with D hard to call. Per the germline V gene, CDR1 is SQVTM and CDR2 is ANQGSEA. The V end was cut by 6 bases, the J end by 1 base, with 9 bases between. The CDR3 sequence is 12 residues long. CDR3 nucleotide sequence: TGCAGCGTGGCCGGGAATAACTATGGCTACACCTTC. Translating gives CSVAGNNYGYTF. The whole variable domain, filled in from reference TRBV29-1 and TRBJ1-2, reads SAVISQKPSRDICQRGTSLTIQCQVDSQVTMMFWYRQQPGQSLTLIATANQGSEATYESGFVIDKFPISRPNLTFSTLTVSNMSPEDSSIYLCSVAGNNYGYTFGSGTRLTVV.

This clonotype was seen more than once but under ten times. The V call is TRBV6-6, the J call TRBJ1-5, with D perhaps TRBD1 (6 bases). Germline V gene lookup returns CDR1 MNHNY and CDR2 SVGAGI (reference sequence). This CDR3 region has 15 residues. The V end lost 6 bases, the J end lost 3 bases, and 15 bases lay between the germline ends. This chain's CDR3 is CASSPPRDTNQPQHF. The CDR3 DNA is TGTGCCAGCAGCCCGCCCCGGGACACCAATCAGCCCCAGCATTTT.

There are a few counts of this clonotype. V is TRBV12-5 and J is TRBJ1-5; no reliable D call. V lost 5 bases to trimming and J lost 4 bases, with 12 bases between them. Germline CDR1 and CDR2: LGHNT and FRNRAP. The CDR3 is 14 residues long. CDR3 in amino acids: CASGPPGPNQPQHF. The DNA of the CDR3 is TGTGCTAGTGGTCCTCCCGGGCCGAATCAGCCCCAGCATTTT. Together with reference TRBV12-5 and TRBJ1-5, the CDR3 gives the full variable domain: DARVTQTPRHKVTEMGQEVTMRCQPILGHNTVFWYRQTMMQGLELLAYFRNRAPLDDSGMPKDRFSAEMPDATLATLKIQPSEPRDSAVYFCASGPPGPNQPQHFGDGTRLSIL.

The chain employs TRBV7-3 and TRBJ2-3; D is possibly TRBD2 (5 bases). Trimming left V 1 base short and J 6 bases short, with 11 bases between. Looked up from germline, CDR1 is SGHTA and CDR2 is FQGTGA. The CDR3 runs to 14 residues. The CDR3 DNA is TGTGCCAGCAGCTTAATGGAGGCAGGCGATACGCAGTATTTT. Protein sequence: CASSLMEAGDTQYF.

The chain is built from TRBV9 and TRBJ2-1, with TRBD1 matching over 7 bases. The J call is uncertain, as TRBJ2-7 better fits the DNA end. CDR1 is SGDLS and CDR2 is YYNGEE in the germline V gene. This CDR3 region has 17 residues. CDR3 nucleotides: TGTGCCAGCAGCGCCACCCAGACAGGGTGGAGGAACAATGAGCAGTACTTC. The encoded protein is CASSATQTGWRNNEQYF.

The sample holds a few counts of this clonotype. The chain carries TRBV18 and TRBJ2-1; the D call may be TRBD1 or TRBD2 (5 bases each). This CDR3 comprises 14 residues. Per the germline V gene, CDR1 is KGHSH and CDR2 is LQKENI. Trimming took off 3 bases at V and 4 bases at J, with 10 bases between the two ends. CDR3 in DNA: TGTGCCAGCTCACCGTCGGGGACGTACAATGAGCAGTTCTTC. This encodes CASSPSGTYNEQFF.

V is TRBV5-1 and J is TRBJ2-1; D remains ambiguous. The CDR3 spans 15 residues. Germline values: CDR1 SGHRS, CDR2 YFSETQ. Trimming took off 1 base at V and 6 bases at J, with 14 bases between the two ends. Here the CDR3 reads CASSLSTTGPNEQFF. Here the CDR3 DNA reads TGCGCCAGCAGCTTGTCTACCACCGGCCCCAATGAGCAGTTCTTC.

Concerning this clonotype itself: One junction end does not reproduce the germline sequence, and a read error may be involved. The genes are TRBV6-5 and TRBJ1-1, with D perhaps TRBD1 (6 bases). Germline V gene data show CDR1 as MNHEY and CDR2 as SVGAGI. This CDR3 region has 12 residues. In DNA, the CDR3 is TGTGCCGGCAGACAGGTGAACACTGAAGCTTTCTTT. Amino acid sequence: CAGRQVNTEAFF.

As concerns this clonotype: Its ends do not fully match the called genes, so a read error is possible. V and J are TRBV7-2 and TRBJ2-1; D may be TRBD2 (6 bases). CDR1 is SGHTA and CDR2 is FQGNSA in the germline V gene. This CDR3 region has 13 residues. CDR3 residues: CASSVALRGEQFF. CDR3 sequence (DNA): TGTGCCAGCAGCGTAGCGCTACGGGGGGAGCAGTTCTTC.

The chain uses TRBV4-1 and TRBJ2-1, with D perhaps TRBD1 or TRBD2 (6 bases each). The CDR3 contains 16 residues. The V end lost 0 bases, the J end lost 0 bases, and 9 bases lay between the germline ends. Germline CDR1 reads MGHRA; CDR2 reads YSYEKL. Written as DNA, the CDR3 is TGCGCCAGCAGCCAAGATAAGGGGGGCTCCTACAATGAGCAGTTCTTC. The encoded protein is CASSQDKGGSYNEQFF.

The chain joins TRBV11-2 to TRBJ1-2, with D possibly TRBD1 on 5 matching bases. CDR3 length: 14 residues. V lost 6 bases to trimming and J lost 4 bases, with 15 bases between them. In germline, CDR1 is SGHAT, CDR2 FQNNGV. CDR3 DNA: TGTGCCAGCAGACCCGGGGGAGACAGCTATGGCTACACCTTC. Encoded protein: CASRPGGDSYGYTF.

The V and J genes are TRBV9 and TRBJ2-3; TRBD2 might be the D (5 bases). Germline CDR1 and CDR2: SGDLS and YYNGEE. There are 14 residues in the CDR3. Trimming took 1 base from V and 6 from J, leaving 12 bases between them. CDR3 bases: TGTGCCAGCAGCGTAAACGGTGGGGAGGATACGCAGTATTTT. Amino acids: CASSVNGGEDTQYF. The full variable domain, in which reference TRBV9 and TRBJ2-3 provide the parts outside the CDR3, is DSGVTQTPKHLITATGQRVTLRCSPRSGDLSVYWYQQSLDQGLQFLIQYYNGEERAKGNILERFSAQQFPDLHSELNLSSLELGDSALYFCASSVNGGEDTQYFGPGTRLTVL.

This clonotype was found a few times. The chain combines TRBV27 with TRBJ2-7; D is possibly TRBD2 (7 bases). Trimming took 5 bases from V and 7 from J, leaving 21 bases between them. CDR1 and CDR2 from the germline V gene are MNHEY and SMNVEV (reference sequence). CDR3 length equals 15 residues. The chain's CDR3 is CASSLRGAIAGEQYF. In DNA, the CDR3 is TGTGCCAGCAGTCTCCGGGGGGCCATAGCTGGGGAGCAGTACTTC.

This clonotype was observed once. Compared with germline, one end of the junction differs, possibly owing to a read error. The chain recombines TRBV20-1 with TRBJ2-7; 10 bases match TRBD2. The CDR3 covers 15 residues. Germline V gene lookup returns CDR1 DFQATT and CDR2 SNEGSKA (reference sequence). CDR3 sequence reads: CSANPGLASSDEQYF. CDR3 nucleotide sequence: TGCAGTGCCAACCCGGGACTAGCGAGCTCCGACGAGCAGTACTTC.

This rearrangement joins TRBV12-3 or TRBV12-4 to TRBJ2-3; 8 bases map to TRBD2. The CDR3 spans 15 residues. The ends lost 6 bases at V and 1 base at J; junction bases unmatched: 6. CDR3 nucleotides: TGTGCCAGCAGCCCTTATAGCGGGGGCACAGATACGCAGTATTTT. Its translation: CASSPYSGGTDTQYF.

V gene TRBV7-8 combines with J gene TRBJ2-3; D might be TRBD2 (6 bases). The V end lost 7 bases, the J end lost 6 bases, and 14 bases lay between the germline ends. The CDR3 runs 13 residues. CDR1 is SGHVS, CDR2 FQNEAQ, per germline. The CDR3 loop is CASNRGGMDTQYF. The CDR3 DNA follows: TGTGCCAGCAACCGCGGCGGGATGGATACGCAGTATTTT.

This clonotype was counted between two and nine times. J is TRBJ2-7 and V is TRBV5-1; weak D call: TRBD2 (5 bases). Per germline, CDR1 SGHRS and CDR2 YFSETQ. V gave up 2 bases and J gave up 4 bases, with 10 bases separating them. This CDR3 has 13 residues. The CDR3 DNA reads TGCGCCAGCAGCTTCCCCGGGGAGTACGAGCAGTACTTC. Amino acid sequence: CASSFPGEYEQYF.

The chain couples TRBV7-9 to TRBJ2-5; possibly TRBD1 for D (5 bases). The J call may be in error: the DNA end matches TRBJ2-7 better. Germline CDR1 SEHNR, CDR2 FQNEAQ (reference sequence). This CDR3 is built from 12 residues. The CDR3 sequence: CASSLTVNEQYF. The DNA of the CDR3 is TGTGCCAGCAGCCTGACAGTGAACGAGCAGTACTTC.

The rearrangement uses TRBV6-1 and TRBJ2-7; no definite D call. The germline gives CDR1 MNHNS, CDR2 SASEGT. The CDR3 is made up of 13 amino acids. With 2 bases removed from V and 9 bases from J, the gap between germline ends came to 14 bases. For the CDR3, the DNA is TGTGCCAGCAGTGAATCCCCGCCTACAGTGCAGTACTTC. This encodes CASSESPPTVQYF.

This clonotype was detected only a few times. The rearrangement joins TRBV9 to TRBJ2-3, with D possibly being TRBD1 or TRBD2 (5 bases each). CDR1 and CDR2 (germline): SGDLS, YYNGEE. The V and J ends lost 1 base and 6 bases respectively, with 12 bases between them. This CDR3 is 14 amino acids long. CDR3 coding DNA: TGTGCCAGCAGCGTATTCGGGGACCGGGATACGCAGTATTTT. This encodes CASSVFGDRDTQYF.

This clonotype was seen more than once but under ten times. Written as DNA, the CDR3 is TGTGCCATCAGTGAGTCCGGACAGGGGGTTGAGGGGCAGTACTTC. This gives the protein CAISESGQGVEGQYF. The chain is built from TRBV10-3 and TRBJ2-7; 10 positions match TRBD1. The CDR3 length is 15 residues. Germline assignment: CDR1 ENHRY and CDR2 SYGVKD. Losses at the gene ends were 0 bases for V and 9 bases for J; bases not matched to a gene: 8.

In DNA, the CDR3 is TGTGCCAGCAGTCGGACACTGTATAGCAATCAGCCCCAGCATTTT. Protein product: CASSRTLYSNQPQHF. The rearrangement links TRBV6-2 or TRBV6-3 to TRBJ1-5, with D maybe TRBD1 (5 bases). Germline lookup yields CDR1 MNHEY and CDR2 SVGEGT. The CDR3 totals 15 residues. Trimming left V 5 bases short and J 0 bases short, with 11 bases between.

The chain links TRBV7-9 to TRBJ1-2; 8 bases line up with TRBD1. The CDR3 sequence is 15 residues long. Germline trimming cut 5 bases from V and 4 bases from J; bases unmatched to any gene: 9. Per germline, CDR1 SEHNR and CDR2 FQNEAQ (reference sequence). The CDR3 sequence is CASSLTGQGTYGYTF. CDR3 nucleotide sequence: TGTGCCAGCAGCCTAACCGGACAGGGAACCTATGGCTACACCTTC.

The V gene is TRBV20-1, the J gene TRBJ2-7; D is possibly TRBD1 or TRBD2 (5 bases each). CDR1 and CDR2 (germline): DFQATT, SNEGSKA (reference sequence). V was clipped by 5 bases and J by 4 bases, with 12 bases between them. This CDR3 has 12 amino acids. The CDR3 is CSARGWGYEQYF. The CDR3 bases are TGCAGTGCTCGGGGTTGGGGGTACGAGCAGTACTTC.

The V call is TRBV15, the J call TRBJ2-7, with a weak D call TRBD2 (6 bases). This CDR3 region has 15 residues. V gave up 0 bases and J gave up 5 bases, with 14 bases separating them. Germline loops: CDR1 LNHNV, CDR2 YYDKDF (reference sequence). The CDR3 DNA is TGTGCCACCAGCAGAGATCGGGCGGGATCCGACGAGCAGTACTTC. This sequence encodes CATSRDRAGSDEQYF.